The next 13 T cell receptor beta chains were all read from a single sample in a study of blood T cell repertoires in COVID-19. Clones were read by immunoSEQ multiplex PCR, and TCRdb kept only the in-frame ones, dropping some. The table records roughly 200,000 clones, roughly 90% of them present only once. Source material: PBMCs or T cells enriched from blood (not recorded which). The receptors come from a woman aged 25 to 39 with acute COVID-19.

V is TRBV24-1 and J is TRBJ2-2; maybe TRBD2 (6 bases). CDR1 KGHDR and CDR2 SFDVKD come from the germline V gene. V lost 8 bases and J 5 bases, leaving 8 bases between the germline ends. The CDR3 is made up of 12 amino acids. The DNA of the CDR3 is TGTGCCACCATTGGGGGGACCGGGGAGCTGTTTTTT. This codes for CATIGGTGELFF.

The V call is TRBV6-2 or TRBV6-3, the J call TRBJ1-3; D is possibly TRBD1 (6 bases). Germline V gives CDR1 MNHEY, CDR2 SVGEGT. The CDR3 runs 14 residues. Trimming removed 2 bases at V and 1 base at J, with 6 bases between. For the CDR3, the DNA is TGTGCCAGCAGTTACGGGACATCTGGAAACACCATATATTTT. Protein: CASSYGTSGNTIYF.

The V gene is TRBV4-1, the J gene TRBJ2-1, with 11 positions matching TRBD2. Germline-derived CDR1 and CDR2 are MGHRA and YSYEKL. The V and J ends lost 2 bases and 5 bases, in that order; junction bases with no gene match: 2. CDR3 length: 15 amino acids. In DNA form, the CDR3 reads TGCGCCAGCAGCCAACCGGGACTAGCGGACAATGAGCAGTTCTTC. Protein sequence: CASSQPGLADNEQFF.

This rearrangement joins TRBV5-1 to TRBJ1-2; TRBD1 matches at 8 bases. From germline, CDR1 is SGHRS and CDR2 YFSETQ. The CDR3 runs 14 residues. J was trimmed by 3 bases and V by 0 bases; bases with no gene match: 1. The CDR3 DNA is TGCGCCAGCAGCTTGGGACAGGGGTACTATGGCTACACCTTC. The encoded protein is CASSLGQGYYGYTF.

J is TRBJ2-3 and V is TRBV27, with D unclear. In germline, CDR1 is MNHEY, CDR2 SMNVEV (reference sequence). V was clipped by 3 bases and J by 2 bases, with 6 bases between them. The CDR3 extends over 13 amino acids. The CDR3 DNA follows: TGTGCCAGCAGTTTTATCCCCACAGATACGCAGTATTTT. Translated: CASSFIPTDTQYF.

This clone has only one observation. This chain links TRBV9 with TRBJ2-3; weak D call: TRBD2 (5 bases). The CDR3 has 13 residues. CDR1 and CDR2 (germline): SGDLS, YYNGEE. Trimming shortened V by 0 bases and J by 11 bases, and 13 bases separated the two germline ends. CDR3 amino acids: CASSVGLAVGQYF. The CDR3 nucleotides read TGTGCCAGCAGCGTAGGTCTAGCAGTCGGGCAGTATTTT. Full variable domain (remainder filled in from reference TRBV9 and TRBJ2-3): DSGVTQTPKHLITATGQRVTLRCSPRSGDLSVYWYQQSLDQGLQFLIQYYNGEERAKGNILERFSAQQFPDLHSELNLSSLELGDSALYFCASSVGLAVGQYFGPGTRLTVL.

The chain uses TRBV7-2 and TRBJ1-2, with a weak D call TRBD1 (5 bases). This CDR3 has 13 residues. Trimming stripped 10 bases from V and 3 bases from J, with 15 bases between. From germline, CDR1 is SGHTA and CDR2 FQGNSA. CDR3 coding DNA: TGTGCCACCCGTGCGGAGGGGCACTATGGCTACACCTTC. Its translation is CATRAEGHYGYTF. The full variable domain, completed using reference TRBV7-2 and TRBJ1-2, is GAGVSQSPSNKVTEKGKDVELRCDPISGHTALYWYRQSLGQGLEFLIYFQGNSAPDKSGLPSDRFSAERTGGSVSTLTIQRTQQEDSAVYLCATRAEGHYGYTFGSGTRLTVV.

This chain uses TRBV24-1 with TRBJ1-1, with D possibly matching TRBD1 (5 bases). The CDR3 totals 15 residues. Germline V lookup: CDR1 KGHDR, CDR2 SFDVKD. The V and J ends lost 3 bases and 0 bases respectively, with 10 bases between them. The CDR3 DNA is TGTGCCACCAGTGATACGGGGGGGATGAACACTGAAGCTTTCTTT. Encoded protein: CATSDTGGMNTEAFF.

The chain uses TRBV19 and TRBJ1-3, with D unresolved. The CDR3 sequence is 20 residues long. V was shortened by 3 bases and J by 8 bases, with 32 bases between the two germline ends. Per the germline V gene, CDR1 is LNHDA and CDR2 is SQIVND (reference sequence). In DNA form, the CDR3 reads TGTGCCAGTAGTATTAAGCCCAAGGTTCTGAACAGCGAAGCAGCGGACACCATATATTTT. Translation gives CASSIKPKVLNSEAADTIYF.

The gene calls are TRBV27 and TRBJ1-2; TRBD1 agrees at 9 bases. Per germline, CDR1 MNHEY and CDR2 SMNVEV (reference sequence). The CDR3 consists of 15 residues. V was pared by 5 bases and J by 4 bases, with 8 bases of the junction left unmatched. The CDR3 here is CASSPGTGRLYGYTF. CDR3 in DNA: TGTGCCAGCAGTCCCGGGACAGGGAGACTCTATGGCTACACCTTC.

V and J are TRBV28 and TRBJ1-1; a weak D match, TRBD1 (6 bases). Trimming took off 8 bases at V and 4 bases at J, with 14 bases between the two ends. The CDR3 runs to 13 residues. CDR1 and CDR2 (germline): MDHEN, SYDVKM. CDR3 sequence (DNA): TGTGCCAGCCCAGCGACAGGAGGCACTGAAGCTTTCTTT. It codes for CASPATGGTEAFF.

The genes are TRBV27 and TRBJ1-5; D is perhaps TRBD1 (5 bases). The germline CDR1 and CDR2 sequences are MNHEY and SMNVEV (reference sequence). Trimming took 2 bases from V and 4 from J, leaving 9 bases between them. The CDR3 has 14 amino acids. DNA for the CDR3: TGTGCCAGCAGTTTACAGGGAACAAATCAGCCCCAGCATTTT. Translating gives CASSLQGTNQPQHF.

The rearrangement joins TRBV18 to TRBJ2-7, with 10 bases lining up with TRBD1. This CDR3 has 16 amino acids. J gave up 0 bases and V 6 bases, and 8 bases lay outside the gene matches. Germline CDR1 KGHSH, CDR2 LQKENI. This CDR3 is CASSLTGGEGSYEQYF. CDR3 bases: TGTGCCAGCTCGTTGACAGGGGGCGAGGGCTCCTACGAGCAGTACTTC.